The rows below give T cell receptor beta chains drawn from one sample of a study of T cells in Graves' hyperthyroidism and ophthalmopathy. From the multiplex PCR reads, TCRdb called clonotypes with MiXCR, one entry per CDR3 protein. The sample lists around 300,000 distinct CDR3 sequences, approximately 15% occurring once. The specimen was blood. The receptors shown here come from a woman aged 25 to 39 with Graves' hyperthyroidism. CDR3s include the opening cysteine and the closing phenylalanine or tryptophan. A D gene is named only where the DNA matches it firmly. Size is stated for part of the rows, as once, few or many counts, or as a class when the clone is expanded.

>.|TRBJ2-2|TRBV7-9|many
CASRRYTGELFF
TGTGCCAGCAGACGATACACCGGGGAGCTGTTTTTT
>.|TRBJ2-1|TRBV3-1|few
CASSRRTETYNEQFF
TGTGCCAGCAGCCGACGGACCGAGACTTACAATGAGCAGTTCTTC
>TRBD2|TRBJ2-3|TRBV6-5|many
CASSSEWGGDTQYF
TGTGCCAGCAGTTCCGAGTGGGGGGGAGATACGCAGTATTTT
>.|TRBJ2-7|TRBV7-9|many
CASSLALADHSYEQYF
TGTGCCAGCAGCTTAGCCTTAGCGGATCATTCCTACGAGCAGTACTTC
>.|TRBJ2-3|TRBV4-2|.
CASSPSWGQSPATDTQYF
TGTGCCAGCAGCCCATCGTGGGGGCAGTCGCCGGCCACAGATACGCAGTATTTT
>.|TRBJ1-5|TRBV18|many
CASSPAGRGGNQPQHF
TGTGCCAGCTCACCGGCGGGGCGAGGGGGCAATCAGCCCCAGCATTTT
>.|TRBJ2-6|TRBV7-2|.
CASSLGGGPGANVLTF
TGTGCCAGCAGCTTAGGTGGGGGGCCCGGGGCCAACGTCCTGACTTTC
>.|TRBJ2-2|TRBV9|many
CASSVAGGTGELFF
TGTGCCAGCAGCGTAGCCGGAGGAACCGGGGAGCTGTTTTTT
>.|TRBJ1-5|TRBV28|many
CASSLITGLDQPQHF
TGTGCCAGCAGTTTAATTACAGGGTTGGATCAGCCCCAGCATTTT
>TRBD1|TRBJ2-7|TRBV15|.
CATSDWMGDSSYEQYF
TGTGCCACCAGCGACTGGATGGGGGACAGCTCCTACGAGCAGTACTTC
>TRBD1|TRBJ2-7|TRBV2|many
CASSSTGGAFPRKAEQYF
TGTGCCAGCAGTTCAACAGGGGGCGCGTTCCCCAGAAAGGCCGAGCAGTACTTC
>.|TRBJ2-3|TRBV7-2|many
CASSLVQPTDTQYF
TGTGCCAGCAGCTTAGTCCAGCCCACAGATACGCAGTATTTT
>.|TRBJ1-4|TRBV29-1|.
CSAREPGATNEKLFF
TGCAGCGCCCGAGAGCCGGGGGCAACTAATGAAAAACTGTTTTTT
>TRBD1|TRBJ2-7|TRBV7-2|.
CASSLWGTGAYEQYF
TGTGCCAGCAGCTTATGGGGGACAGGTGCCTACGAGCAGTACTTC
>TRBD2|TRBJ2-5|TRBV7-2|many
CASSLAHSGGQETQYF
TGTGCCAGCAGCTTAGCCCATAGCGGGGGGCAAGAGACCCAGTACTTC
>.|TRBJ2-1|TRBV25-1|many
CASSEREPYNEQFF
TGTGCCAGCAGTGAACGGGAACCCTACAATGAGCAGTTCTTC
>.|TRBJ1-2|TRBV20-1|.
CSALPTDVNYGYTF
TGCAGTGCTTTGCCCACCGACGTTAACTATGGCTACACCTTC
>.|TRBJ2-7|TRBV2|many
CASRSKTAYEQYF
TGTGCCAGCAGGTCCAAGACCGCCTACGAGCAGTACTTC
>TRBD2|TRBJ2-3|TRBV28|few
CASSFYSGASTDTQYF
TGTGCCAGCAGTTTTTACAGCGGGGCTAGCACAGATACGCAGTATTTT
>.|TRBJ1-1|TRBV28|few
CASRTIGTANTEAFF
TGTGCCAGCAGGACTATAGGGACCGCGAACACTGAAGCTTTCTTT
>.|TRBJ2-1|TRBV4-1|few
CASSQDPGFASRNEQFF
TGCGCCAGCAGCCAAGATCCTGGTTTCGCTAGCCGCAATGAGCAGTTCTTC
>TRBD1|TRBJ2-6|TRBV10-3|many
CAISAEGAGGANVLTF
TGTGCCATCAGTGCTGAGGGGGCGGGTGGGGCCAACGTCCTGACTTTC
>.|TRBJ1-1|TRBV12-3/TRBV12-4|few
CASSFMSNTEAFF
TGTGCCAGCAGTTTTATGAGCAACACTGAAGCTTTCTTT
>TRBD1|TRBJ2-4|TRBV28|many
CASSLPFVDRGDENIQYF
TGTGCCAGCAGTTTACCGTTCGTGGACAGGGGGGATGAAAACATTCAGTACTTC
>TRBD2|TRBJ2-3|TRBV20-1|many
CSAPTTSGTDTQYF
TGCAGTGCTCCAACGACTAGCGGCACAGATACGCAGTATTTT
>TRBD2|TRBJ2-1|TRBV30|.
CAWRTGLAGGEQFF
TGTGCCTGGAGGACAGGACTAGCGGGAGGTGAGCAGTTCTTC
>.|TRBJ2-6|TRBV24-1|few
CATSDFRISGANVLTF
TGTGCCACCAGTGATTTCCGGATATCTGGGGCCAACGTCCTGACTTTC
>TRBD1|TRBJ2-6|TRBV2|few
CASSGPLTGKLSGANVLTF
TGTGCCAGCAGTGGTCCTTTGACAGGGAAATTGTCTGGGGCCAACGTCCTGACTTTC
>.|TRBJ1-5|TRBV7-2|few
CASSHNSYNQPQHF
TGTGCCAGCAGCCACAACAGTTACAATCAGCCCCAGCATTTT
>.|TRBJ2-6|TRBV11-2|many
CASSLGRGFGANVLTF
TGTGCCAGCAGCTTGGGCAGGGGCTTTGGGGCCAACGTCCTGACTTTC
>TRBD1|TRBJ2-7|TRBV6-1|few
CASSSGGRYEQYF
TGTGCCAGCAGTTCAGGGGGCCGATACGAGCAGTACTTC
>TRBD1|TRBJ1-4|TRBV20-1|many
CSATSGTGSTEKLFF
TGCAGTGCTACCTCCGGGACAGGGAGTACTGAAAAACTGTTTTTT
>TRBD2|TRBJ2-3|TRBV19|few
CASSIFLRTSGRRGKDTQYF
TGTGCCAGTAGTATTTTTCTAAGGACTAGCGGGAGGAGAGGAAAAGATACGCAGTATTTT
>.|TRBJ1-6|TRBV20-1|few
CSAPEGGRTYNSPLHF
TGCAGTGCCCCCGAGGGGGGGCGTACCTATAATTCACCCCTCCACTTT
>.|TRBJ2-3|TRBV18|.
CASSPGHRLTFTSTDTQYF
TGTGCCAGCTCACCAGGACACCGGCTCACCTTTACTAGCACAGATACGCAGTATTTT
>.|TRBJ2-1|TRBV7-3|.
CASSLGFSADPVYNEQFF
TGTGCCAGCAGCTTAGGTTTTTCGGCGGACCCAGTGTACAATGAGCAGTTCTTC
>.|TRBJ1-2|TRBV11-2|.
CASSFLESYGYTF
TGTGCCAGCAGCTTCCTAGAGAGCTATGGCTACACCTTC